This TCR beta chain was profiled in a study of early T cells in non-severe SARS-CoV-2 infection. Study in general: Sequencing used unsorted whole-blood bulk RNA, so chains lack pairing.

This clonotype was found many times. What it binds is unknown. The library protocol tagged individual cDNA molecules with unique molecular identifiers. TCRdb re-called the 5' RACE reads through MiXCR, storing one row per CDR3 protein. Of over 55,000 distinct CDR3 sequences listed, 12% are singletons. Per germline, CDR1 SQVTM and CDR2 ANQGSEA. The CDR3 is 14 amino acids. Findings and limits, study-wide: VDJdb-based matching was biased toward anti-spike CD8 responses and missed private and CD4 specificities.

The material was whole blood, obtained at baseline. This sequence joins TRBV29-1 and TRBJ2-3; 13 bases map to TRBD2. The clonotype originates from an adult who was a healthcare worker with PCR-confirmed SARS-CoV-2 infection or an uninfected control (not recorded which). CDR3 DNA: TGCAGTCTTACTAGCGGGGGGGCCCCAGATACGCAGTATTTT. Translating gives CSLTSGGAPDTQYF.